This T cell receptor beta chain appears in the sequencing data of a study of blood T cell repertoires in COVID-19. Study context: COVID-19 samples from acute and convalescent phases originated in the United States, Italy and Spain. In each case, the material was cDNA or gDNA derived from T cells, B-cell-depleted T cells, or PBMCs.

The CDR3 sequence is 16 residues long. V was trimmed by 7 bases and J by 4 bases, leaving 20 bases between them. Germline assignment: CDR1 SGHVS and CDR2 FQNEAQ. As handled by the study authors: Amplification from reference gene primers served as the basis for estimated nucleated cell counts. Assay: immunoSEQ multiplex PCR; the TCRdb copy retains only in-frame clones and omits some. D and trimming were read from the DNA, whereas the V and J calls and clone size are those reported in that table. This sample has under 300,000 clones, with approximately 84% found just once. This clonotype originated in a middle-aged man with acute or convalescent COVID-19. The V call is TRBV7-8, the J call TRBJ2-1; D is ambiguous. Sequencing was done on a sample of peripheral blood. The CDR3 nucleotides are TGTGCCAGCAACGAGAGAGTAGAGACTTTTTACAATGAGCAGTTCTTC. Translating gives CASNERVETFYNEQFF.